The 20 T cell receptor beta chains presented below share a single source sample, sequenced in a study of blood T cell repertoires in COVID-19. TCRdb's copy holds only in-frame clones and misses some; the assay was immunoSEQ multiplex PCR. The sample shows under 170,000 clones, 65% to 90% of them seen only once. Source material: peripheral blood. The receptors were sampled from a man between 65 and 79 years old with acute or convalescent COVID-19.

A single count supports this clone. CDR3 sequence reads: CASSSGVNRGSNQPQHF. CDR3 bases: TGTGCCAGCAGTTCGGGGGTGAACAGGGGGAGCAATCAGCCCCAGCATTTT. The chain recombines TRBV28 with TRBJ1-5, with 8 nucleotides matching TRBD1. With 4 bases clipped from V and 1 base from J, the junction kept 9 bases outside the gene matches. The germline V gene encodes CDR1 MDHEN and CDR2 SYDVKM. The CDR3 totals 17 residues.

The chain links TRBV28 to TRBJ2-3, with a tentative D call TRBD2 (6 bases). V was clipped by 5 bases and J by 0 bases, with 12 bases between them. The CDR3 is 15 amino acids. The germline CDR1 and CDR2 sequences are MDHEN and SYDVKM. CDR3 nucleotides: TGTGCCAGCAGTCTGGAGGGCGGTAGCACAGATACGCAGTATTTT. This translates into CASSLEGGSTDTQYF. Supplemented by reference TRBV28 and TRBJ2-3, the full variable domain reads DVKVTQSSRYLVKRTGEKVFLECVQDMDHENMFWYRQDPGLGLRLIYFSYDVKMKEKGDIPEGYSVSREKKERFSLILESASTNQTSMYLCASSLEGGSTDTQYFGPGTRLTVL.

The rearrangement uses TRBV15 and TRBJ1-2; a possible D gene is TRBD1 (5 bases). The CDR3 totals 15 residues. The ends were cut back, 5 bases at V and 3 bases at J, with 16 bases in the middle. The V gene's germline CDR1 is LNHNV and CDR2 YYDKDF (reference sequence). The CDR3: CATSVRRGDYYGYTF. The DNA for the CDR3 is TGTGCCACCAGCGTACGACGAGGGGACTACTATGGCTACACCTTC. Based on the CDR3 plus reference TRBV15 and TRBJ1-2, the full variable domain is DAMVIQNPRYQVTQFGKPVTLSCSQTLNHNVMYWYQQKSSQAPKLLFHYYDKDFNNEADTPDNFQSRRPNTSFCFLDIRSPGLGDTAMYLCATSVRRGDYYGYTFGSGTRLTVV.

This sequence joins TRBV6-5 and TRBJ2-2; 9 bases are shared with TRBD2. Germline V lookup: CDR1 MNHEY, CDR2 SVGAGI. The CDR3 covers 16 residues. V trimming: 2 bases; J trimming: 6 bases; junction bases outside the gene matches: 7. CDR3 amino acids: CASSYVSGSIPGELFF. CDR3 bases: TGTGCCAGCAGTTACGTTAGCGGGAGTATACCCGGGGAGCTGTTTTTT.

This rearrangement joins TRBV11-3 to TRBJ2-2, with 7 bases aligning to TRBD1. The V segment lost 5 bases and the J segment 0 bases; nucleotides outside the gene matches: 3. The germline V gene has CDR1 SGHNT and CDR2 YENEEA. The CDR3 length is 15 residues. CDR3 coding DNA: TGTGCCAGCAGCCCGGGACAGCCGAACACCGGGGAGCTGTTTTTT. This encodes CASSPGQPNTGELFF.

This clone was recorded once. This chain connects TRBV28 to TRBJ1-1; D gene unclear. In germline, CDR1 is MDHEN, CDR2 SYDVKM. Trimming removed 2 bases at V and 0 bases at J, with 7 bases between. The CDR3 sequence is 14 residues long. CDR3 nucleotides: TGTGCCAGCAGTTTAATACAGATGAACACTGAAGCTTTCTTT. It codes for CASSLIQMNTEAFF.

This chain connects TRBV7-2 to TRBJ2-1, with 10 bases lining up with TRBD1. J gave up 2 bases and V 5 bases, and 9 bases lay outside the gene matches. The CDR3 contains 17 residues. Per the germline V gene, CDR1 is SGHTA and CDR2 is FQGNSA. As DNA, the CDR3 is TGTGCCAGCAGCCTAAGGACAGGGGGTAGCACCTACAATGAGCAGTTCTTC. Its protein is CASSLRTGGSTYNEQFF.

The rearrangement links TRBV11-1 to TRBJ2-3, with a possible D match to TRBD2 (5 bases). Deletions cut 5 bases from V and 0 bases from J, with 9 bases between. Germline CDR1 is SGHAT and CDR2 is FQDESV (reference sequence). CDR3 length: 14 amino acids. CDR3 loop: CASSDGLSTDTQYF. Here the CDR3 DNA reads TGTGCCAGCAGCGATGGACTTAGCACAGATACGCAGTATTTT. The full variable domain, its missing parts supplied by reference TRBV11-1 and TRBJ2-3, is EAEVAQSPRYKITEKSQAVAFWCDPISGHATLYWYRQILGQGPELLVQFQDESVVDDSQLPKDRFSAERLKGVDSTLKIQPAELGDSAMYLCASSDGLSTDTQYFGPGTRLTVL.

The chain has TRBV3-1 (or the pseudogene TRBV3-2) and TRBJ2-2; 8 bases fit TRBD2. Germline V gene data show CDR1 as LGHDT and CDR2 as YNNKEL (reference sequence). CDR3 size: 16 residues. Unmatched junction bases numbered 9, after V lost 4 bases and J lost 5 bases. The CDR3 protein is CASSPGASGPTGELFF. The CDR3, as DNA: TGTGCCAGCAGCCCGGGGGCTAGCGGGCCAACCGGGGAGCTGTTTTTT.

J is TRBJ1-1 and V is TRBV6-1, with TRBD1 matching over 8 bases. The germline gives CDR1 MNHNS, CDR2 SASEGT. Trimming removed 3 bases from V and 10 bases from J; junction bases left unmatched: 10. This CDR3 spans 14 amino acids. The CDR3 region is CASSDRGRGDVAFF. The CDR3 DNA is TGTGCCAGCAGTGACAGGGGGCGTGGGGACGTAGCTTTCTTT.

The chain links TRBV7-3 to TRBJ1-1, with 8 bases that match TRBD1. The CDR3 loop spans 16 amino acids. Germline V gives CDR1 SGHTA, CDR2 FQGTGA. The V segment lost 5 bases and the J segment 0 bases; nucleotides outside the gene matches: 8. The CDR3 DNA reads as TGTGCCAGCAGCCTTCGACAGGGGAGGTTGAACACTGAAGCTTTCTTT. This gives the protein CASSLRQGRLNTEAFF.

The chain links TRBV5-4 to TRBJ2-1; 10 positions match TRBD2. CDR1 is SGHNT and CDR2 is YYREEE in the germline V gene (reference sequence). This CDR3 has 15 residues. Trimming cost V 3 bases and J 1 base; bases outside gene matches: 1. This chain's CDR3 is CASSSLAGSYNEQFF. The CDR3 DNA reads TGTGCCAGCAGCTCACTAGCGGGATCCTACAATGAGCAGTTCTTC.

The chain is built from TRBV28 and TRBJ1-1, with D unresolved. The V and J ends lost 4 bases and 1 base respectively, with 13 bases between them. CDR3 length: 15 residues. In germline, CDR1 is MDHEN, CDR2 SYDVKM. CDR3 coding DNA: TGTGCCAGCAGTTCCCAATCAGCGGGGAACACTGAAGCTTTCTTT. This encodes CASSSQSAGNTEAFF.

The chain recombines TRBV28 with TRBJ2-7, with 8 bases identical to TRBD1. V lost 4 bases and J lost 1; bases outside the gene matches: 6. Looked up from germline, CDR1 is MDHEN and CDR2 is SYDVKM. This CDR3 comprises 15 residues. The CDR3 sequence is CASSSTGAPSYEQYF. DNA for the CDR3: TGTGCCAGCAGTTCGACAGGGGCGCCGTCCTACGAGCAGTACTTC. The full variable domain, in which reference TRBV28 and TRBJ2-7 provide the parts outside the CDR3, is DVKVTQSSRYLVKRTGEKVFLECVQDMDHENMFWYRQDPGLGLRLIYFSYDVKMKEKGDIPEGYSVSREKKERFSLILESASTNQTSMYLCASSSTGAPSYEQYFGPGTRLTVT.

The chain recombines TRBV10-3 with TRBJ1-2, with D perhaps matching TRBD1 (5 bases). This CDR3 is 14 amino acids long. The V and J ends lost 2 bases and 6 bases respectively, with 13 bases between them. Germline values: CDR1 ENHRY, CDR2 SYGVKD. CDR3 sequence reads: CAISEMEGTDGYTF. Written as DNA, the CDR3 is TGTGCCATCAGTGAGATGGAGGGGACGGATGGCTACACCTTC.

This chain connects TRBV7-8 to TRBJ1-1, with a weak D call TRBD1 (6 bases). V lost 5 bases and J lost 0, with 25 bases in between. This CDR3 has 19 amino acids. Germline V CDR1 and CDR2: SGHVS, FQNEAQ. The CDR3: CASSPRQIRGGLMNTEAFF. In DNA form, the CDR3 reads TGTGCCAGCAGCCCTAGACAGATAAGGGGGGGACTTATGAACACTGAAGCTTTCTTT.

The chain uses TRBV7-9 and TRBJ2-1; 8 bases agree with TRBD1. Germline V lookup: CDR1 SEHNR, CDR2 FQNEAQ (reference sequence). V was clipped by 6 bases and J by 4 bases; unmatched bases: 11. There are 16 residues in the CDR3. CDR3 coding DNA: TGTGCCAGCAGGGCCGGTGCAGGGGGCGCTTACAATGAGCAGTTCTTC. This encodes CASRAGAGGAYNEQFF.

The chain links TRBV7-9 to TRBJ2-7, with TRBD1 matching 7 bases. This CDR3 comprises 15 residues. Unmatched junction bases numbered 9, after V lost 3 bases and J lost 4 bases. CDR1 SEHNR and CDR2 FQNEAQ come from the germline V gene (reference sequence). CDR3 region: CASSFGQALIYEQYF. In nucleotides, the CDR3 is TGTGCCAGCAGCTTCGGACAGGCCCTAATTTACGAGCAGTACTTC.

The gene calls are TRBV18 and TRBJ2-5, with D perhaps TRBD1 (6 bases). The V end lost 2 bases, the J end lost 1 base, and 11 bases lay between the germline ends. The CDR3 runs to 15 residues. CDR1 is KGHSH and CDR2 is LQKENI in the germline V gene. The CDR3 sequence: CASSPSAGVQETQYF. The DNA for the CDR3 is TGTGCCAGCTCACCAAGCGCAGGGGTCCAAGAGACCCAGTACTTC.

This sequence joins TRBV28 and TRBJ1-5; D remains unclear. The CDR3 consists of 14 residues. CDR1 and CDR2 from the germline V gene are MDHEN and SYDVKM. The V and J ends lost 8 bases and 6 bases respectively, with 17 bases between them. The CDR3 nucleotides are TGTGCCAGCCTGCGCCAGCCTAGTGGTCAGCCCCAGCATTTT. Translating it yields CASLRQPSGQPQHF. The full variable domain, rest sourced from reference TRBV28 and TRBJ1-5, is DVKVTQSSRYLVKRTGEKVFLECVQDMDHENMFWYRQDPGLGLRLIYFSYDVKMKEKGDIPEGYSVSREKKERFSLILESASTNQTSMYLCASLRQPSGQPQHFGDGTRLSIL.